The clone carrying this T cell receptor beta chain was picked up one time. Profiling relied on immunoSEQ multiplex PCR, and the TCRdb table lists in-frame clones only, not all of them. Of 450,000 to 650,000 clones detected, approximately 80% appear once; the ten largest clones hold about 0.014%. These data come from a study of shared T cell receptors in the human thymus. The same data also went into a second study, on human thymus T cells. That source reports: Resections from corrective heart surgery provided thymus tissue. There were highly overlapping thymic repertoires among unrelated individuals, as related research reported.

The sequenced sample consisted of thymocytes. This TCR was recovered from a boy under two years old with a congenital heart defect.

CDR3 sequence reads: CASSSRIAGGPVIKNIQYF. Here the CDR3 DNA reads TGCGCCAGCAGCTCAAGGATAGCGGGAGGGCCTGTGATCAAAAACATTCAGTACTTC. This chain connects TRBV4-3 to TRBJ2-4; the match to TRBD2 covers 11 bases. CDR1 LGHNA and CDR2 YSLEER come from the germline V gene. This CDR3 is built from 19 residues. The J segment lost 3 bases and the V segment lost 5 bases, leaving 15 bases of the junction unmatched.